Listed here are 16 T cell receptor beta chains from one sample, sequenced in a study of blood T cell repertoires in COVID-19. TCRdb keeps only in-frame clones here, not all; method: immunoSEQ multiplex PCR. Of approximately 50,000 clones in the sample, roughly 86% were seen once. Sequencing was carried out using peripheral blood. The origin of the receptors is a woman of 80 years or more with acute or convalescent COVID-19.

This clone was counted a few times. This chain links TRBV7-9 with TRBJ2-7; D perhaps matches TRBD1 (6 bases). In germline, CDR1 is SEHNR, CDR2 FQNEAQ (reference sequence). The CDR3 sequence is 14 residues long. With 2 bases removed from V and 3 bases from J, the gap between germline ends came to 11 bases. Here the CDR3 reads CASSLTGTSYEQYF. The CDR3 nucleotides read TGTGCCAGCAGCTTAACCGGGACAAGCTACGAGCAGTACTTC.

In this sample, this clone turned up a few times. The chain joins TRBV3-1 (or the pseudogene TRBV3-2) to TRBJ2-3; 7 bases are a match to TRBD2. The germline V gene encodes CDR1 LGHDT and CDR2 YNNKEL (reference sequence). CDR3 size: 16 residues. The junction had 5 bases not matched to a gene; V was cut back by 1 base and J by 1 base. The CDR3 nucleotides read TGTGCCAGCAGCCAAGCGTCTAGCGGTCGCACAGATACGCAGTATTTT. Protein sequence: CASSQASSGRTDTQYF.

The chain has TRBV27 and TRBJ2-1; TRBD2 matches at 10 bases. Trimming removed 6 bases from V and 8 bases from J; junction bases left unmatched: 13. The CDR3 loop spans 16 amino acids. The germline V gene encodes CDR1 MNHEY and CDR2 SMNVEV (reference sequence). In nucleotides, the CDR3 is TGTGCCAGCAGCCAGGGGTTTCTAGCGGGAGTCGATGAGCAGTTCTTC. Amino acids: CASSQGFLAGVDEQFF.

The genes are TRBV12-3 or TRBV12-4 and TRBJ2-1, with a possible D match to TRBD1 (5 bases). The germline V and J ends were trimmed by 4 bases and 5 bases, with 9 bases remaining between them. This CDR3 region has 13 residues. CDR3 residues: CASSWGLDNEQFF. Written as DNA, the CDR3 is TGTGCCAGCAGTTGGGGCCTAGACAATGAGCAGTTCTTC.

This chain links TRBV19 with TRBJ2-7; possible D gene TRBD2, 5 bases. Trimming took off 1 base at V and 1 base at J, with 11 bases between the two ends. Germline lookup yields CDR1 LNHDA and CDR2 SQIVND (reference sequence). This CDR3 region has 15 residues. CDR3: CASSIGRGLSYEQYF. In DNA form, the CDR3 reads TGTGCCAGTAGTATAGGAAGAGGGTTGTCCTACGAGCAGTACTTC.

The rearrangement links TRBV19 to TRBJ2-1; 7 bases fit TRBD1. The CDR3 has 15 residues. Germline-derived CDR1 and CDR2 are LNHDA and SQIVND (reference sequence). V lost 5 bases and J lost 8; bases outside the gene matches: 12. The CDR3 DNA reads TGTGCCAGTAGTGGGGGACAGTACTCCCGGGATGAGCAGTTCTTC. Encoded protein: CASSGGQYSRDEQFF. The full variable domain, completed using reference TRBV19 and TRBJ2-1, is DGGITQSPKYLFRKEGQNVTLSCEQNLNHDAMYWYRQDPGQGLRLIYYSQIVNDFQKGDIAEGYSVSREKKESFPLTVTSAQKNPTAFYLCASSGGQYSRDEQFFGPGTRLTVL.

In this sample, this clone turned up once. The chain couples TRBV9 to TRBJ2-5, with 11 nucleotides matching TRBD2. The length of the CDR3 is 18 residues. From germline, CDR1 is SGDLS and CDR2 YYNGEE. V shed 2 bases, J shed 1 base, and the junction held 10 bases outside the gene matches. For the CDR3, the DNA is TGTGCCAGCAGCGTTGACGTCGGGGGACTAGCGGTCCAAGAGACCCAGTACTTC. It yields the protein CASSVDVGGLAVQETQYF.

The rearrangement uses TRBV2 and TRBJ2-2; D is possibly TRBD1 (5 bases). The CDR3 consists of 12 residues. The V end was cut by 10 bases, the J end by 5 bases, with 11 bases between. Germline V gives CDR1 SNHLY, CDR2 FYNNEI. In nucleotides, the CDR3 is TGTGCCACCGGGTCAGGGACCGGGGAGCTGTTTTTT. It is translated as CATGSGTGELFF.

The gene calls are TRBV5-1 and TRBJ2-5; TRBD1 is a possible D gene (5 bases). The CDR3 length is 14 residues. Per germline, CDR1 SGHRS and CDR2 YFSETQ. Trimming removed 0 bases at V and 1 base at J, with 7 bases between. The CDR3 sequence: CASSLGTIQETQYF. CDR3 nucleotide sequence: TGCGCCAGCAGCTTGGGGACAATCCAAGAGACCCAGTACTTC. Using reference TRBV5-1 and TRBJ2-5 for the parts outside the CDR3, the full variable domain is KAGVTQTPRYLIKTRGQQVTLSCSPISGHRSVSWYQQTPGQGLQFLFEYFSETQRNKGNFPGRFSGRQFSNSRSEMNVSTLELGDSALYLCASSLGTIQETQYFGPGTRLLVL.

V usage is TRBV28 and J usage is TRBJ1-6; D gene ambiguous. Germline V gives CDR1 MDHEN, CDR2 SYDVKM. The V end was cut by 1 base, the J end by 9 bases, with 7 bases between. The CDR3 spans 13 residues. The CDR3 loop is CASSLYERSPLHF. CDR3 in DNA: TGTGCCAGCAGTTTATACGAGCGTTCACCCCTCCACTTT.

A single count supports this clone. The chain employs TRBV10-1 and TRBJ1-1; perhaps TRBD1 as D (5 bases). The CDR3 length is 13 residues. The V end lost 4 bases, the J end lost 7 bases, and 13 bases lay between the germline ends. Germline CDR1 WNHNN, CDR2 SYGVQD (reference sequence). The CDR3 here is CASSGPGGIEAFF. Here the CDR3 DNA reads TGCGCCAGCAGTGGCCCGGGGGGAATTGAAGCTTTCTTT.

The rearrangement uses TRBV7-8 and TRBJ2-1; D might be TRBD1 (6 bases). The CDR3 extends over 16 amino acids. Trimming took off 2 bases at V and 0 bases at J, with 11 bases between the two ends. CDR1 and CDR2 (germline): SGHVS, FQNEAQ. The CDR3: CASSLRGTSSYNEQFF. CDR3 coding DNA: TGTGCCAGCAGCTTAAGGGGGACGAGCTCCTACAATGAGCAGTTCTTC. Full variable domain (remainder filled in from reference TRBV7-8 and TRBJ2-1): GAGVSQSPRYKVAKRGQDVALRCDPISGHVSLFWYQQALGQGPEFLTYFQNEAQLDKSGLPSDRFFAERPEGSVSTLKIQRTQQEDSAVYLCASSLRGTSSYNEQFFGPGTRLTVL.

The sample holds a few counts of this clone. The gene calls are TRBV2 and TRBJ2-1, with TRBD2 matching 10 bases. V lost 6 bases and J lost 7; bases outside the gene matches: 9. The germline CDR1 and CDR2 sequences are SNHLY and FYNNEI. The length of the CDR3 is 15 residues. CDR3 loop: CASSVRSGGANEQFF. The CDR3 region has the DNA TGTGCCAGCAGCGTTCGGAGCGGGGGGGCAAATGAGCAGTTCTTC.

J is TRBJ2-7 and V is TRBV7-2; 8 bases match TRBD1. From germline, CDR1 is SGHTA and CDR2 FQGNSA. CDR3 length: 15 amino acids. V lost 3 bases and J lost 1; bases outside the gene matches: 5. CDR3 in amino acids: CASSFQWDRSYEQYF. The CDR3 nucleotides read TGTGCCAGCAGCTTTCAATGGGACAGGTCCTACGAGCAGTACTTC.

V usage is TRBV5-4 and J usage is TRBJ2-2, with D unclear. Per the germline V gene, CDR1 is SGHNT and CDR2 is YYREEE (reference sequence). This CDR3 region has 15 residues. V shed 2 bases and J shed 1 base, with 9 bases lying between them. The CDR3 nucleotides are TGTGCCAGCAGCTTTGGGCAGAAGAACACCGGGGAGCTGTTTTTT. Amino acids: CASSFGQKNTGELFF.

CDR3 sequence: CASSLLGGGVSPLHF. In nucleotides, the CDR3 is TGTGCCAGCAGCCTCCTAGGGGGGGGCGTATCACCCCTCCACTTT. The V call is TRBV11-2, the J call TRBJ1-6; a possible D gene is TRBD1 (6 bases). The V and J ends lost 5 bases and 10 bases respectively, with 18 bases between them. This CDR3 region has 15 residues. The V gene's germline CDR1 is SGHAT and CDR2 FQNNGV.